This T cell receptor (beta chain) stems from a study of OX40 agonist ivuxolimab in advanced cancers. The table came from immunoSEQ multiplex PCR; TCRdb's copy has only in-frame clones and leaves some out. The table records roughly 62,000 clones, approximately 84% of them present only once. Trimming cost V 7 bases and J 6 bases, with 19 bases left between them. The CDR3 has 15 residues. The V gene's germline CDR1 is SNHLY and CDR2 FYNNEI. The source material was CD4+ or CD8+ T cells sorted from blood, sampled in a trial of the OX40 agonist ivuxolimab. This sequence originates from an adult with an advanced solid tumor such as melanoma, head and neck, liver or kidney cancer. The chain joins TRBV2 to TRBJ1-3, with a weak D call TRBD1 (6 bases). The CDR3 nucleotides read TGTGCCAGCACTCTGGGGGGGGCGGATGAAAACACCATATATTTT. This codes for CASTLGGADENTIYF.